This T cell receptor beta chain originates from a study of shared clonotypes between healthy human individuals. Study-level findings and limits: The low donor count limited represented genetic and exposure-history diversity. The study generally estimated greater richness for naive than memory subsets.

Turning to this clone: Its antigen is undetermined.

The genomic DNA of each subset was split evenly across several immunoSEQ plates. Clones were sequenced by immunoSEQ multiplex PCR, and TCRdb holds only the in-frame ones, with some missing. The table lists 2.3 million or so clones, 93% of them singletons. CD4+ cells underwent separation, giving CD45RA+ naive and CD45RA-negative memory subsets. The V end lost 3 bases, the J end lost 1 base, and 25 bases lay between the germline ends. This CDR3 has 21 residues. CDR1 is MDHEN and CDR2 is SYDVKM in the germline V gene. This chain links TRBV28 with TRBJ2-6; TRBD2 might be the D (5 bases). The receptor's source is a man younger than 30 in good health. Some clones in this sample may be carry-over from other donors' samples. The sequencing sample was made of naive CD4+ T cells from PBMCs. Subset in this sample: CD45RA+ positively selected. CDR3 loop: CASSFTLARGSFLSGANVLTF. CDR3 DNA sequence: TGTGCCAGCAGTTTTACTCTTGCAAGAGGGAGCTTTCTTTCTGGGGCCAACGTCCTGACTTTC.